The TCR beta chain under discussion was sequenced for a study of blood T cell repertoires in COVID-19. This CDR3 comprises 13 residues. V lost 1 base, J lost 9 bases, and 7 bases lay in between. CDR1 is LGHDT, CDR2 YNNKEL, per germline (reference sequence). Generated by immunoSEQ multiplex PCR, the TCRdb table keeps only in-frame clones and is missing some. The sample lists over 120,000 clones; roughly four fifths were seen once. The chain combines TRBV3-1 (or the pseudogene TRBV3-2) with TRBJ1-6, with D possibly matching TRBD1 (6 bases). Sequenced input: PBMCs or T cells enriched from blood (not recorded which). This clonotype was obtained from a man aged 50-59 years who had recovered from COVID-19. The CDR3 DNA sequence: TGTGCCAGCAGCCAAGCAGGGGTTTCACCCCTCCACTTT. Its translation: CASSQAGVSPLHF.